The 4 T cell receptor beta chains in this list originate from one sample, sequenced in a study of cytomegalovirus exposure and HLA in healthy donors. The primer mix had 60 Vbeta and 13 Jbeta primers. Profiling relied on immunoSEQ multiplex PCR, and the TCRdb table lists in-frame clones only, not all of them. The sample holds nearly 110,000 clones, 60% to 80% seen once. Sequenced material: PBMCs. These receptors all come from a boy between 10 and 17 years old in good health and CMV-seronegative.

The chain employs TRBV28 and TRBJ2-7; D is possibly TRBD1 (6 bases). The germline gives CDR1 MDHEN, CDR2 SYDVKM. Trimming stripped 7 bases from V and 4 bases from J, with 17 bases between. The length of the CDR3 is 14 residues. CDR3 coding DNA: TGTGCCAGCACGAGGACAGCATCTTTTTACGAGCAGTACTTC. Translation gives CASTRTASFYEQYF. Drawing the rest from reference TRBV28 and TRBJ2-7, the complete variable domain is DVKVTQSSRYLVKRTGEKVFLECVQDMDHENMFWYRQDPGLGLRLIYFSYDVKMKEKGDIPEGYSVSREKKERFSLILESASTNQTSMYLCASTRTASFYEQYFGPGTRLTVT.

V usage is TRBV19 and J usage is TRBJ2-7; 14 nucleotides match TRBD2. J lost 0 bases, V lost 4 bases, and 8 bases had no gene match. The CDR3 covers 18 residues. Germline lookup yields CDR1 LNHDA and CDR2 SQIVND (reference sequence). This chain's CDR3 is CASSNGGLAGATSYEQYF. The CDR3 DNA is TGTGCCAGTAGTAATGGGGGACTAGCGGGGGCTACCTCCTACGAGCAGTACTTC.

The chain recombines TRBV9 with TRBJ2-7; D remains ambiguous. Germline CDR1 is SGDLS and CDR2 is YYNGEE. V lost 4 bases, J lost 0 bases, and 14 bases lay in between. CDR3 length equals 15 residues. The CDR3 sequence is CASSPLGTASYEQYF. DNA of the CDR3: TGTGCCAGCAGCCCCTTGGGTACAGCCTCCTACGAGCAGTACTTC.

A single count supports this clone. Lacking the conserved final phenylalanine or tryptophan, this CDR3 likely reflects a read error. V and J are TRBV11-3 and TRBJ1-5; 7 bases map to TRBD1. Unmatched junction bases numbered 5, after V lost 1 base and J lost 5 bases. The germline CDR1 and CDR2 sequences are SGHNT and YENEEA. This CDR3 spans 15 amino acids. The CDR3 region is CASSLGGTADQPQHL. The CDR3 DNA is TGTGCCAGCAGCTTAGGCGGGACAGCAGATCAGCCCCAGCATCTT.